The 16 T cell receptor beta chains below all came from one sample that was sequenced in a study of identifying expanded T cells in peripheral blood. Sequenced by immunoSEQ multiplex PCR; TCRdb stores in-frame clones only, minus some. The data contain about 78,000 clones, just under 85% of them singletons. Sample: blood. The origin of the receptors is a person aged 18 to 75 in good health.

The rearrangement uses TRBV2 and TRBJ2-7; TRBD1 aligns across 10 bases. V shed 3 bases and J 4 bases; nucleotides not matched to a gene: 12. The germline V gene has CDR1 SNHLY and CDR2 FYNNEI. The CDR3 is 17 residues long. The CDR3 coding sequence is TGTGCCAGCAGTGACAAGTTCGCCGGGACAGGGGAATACGAGCAGTACTTC. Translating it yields CASSDKFAGTGEYEQYF.

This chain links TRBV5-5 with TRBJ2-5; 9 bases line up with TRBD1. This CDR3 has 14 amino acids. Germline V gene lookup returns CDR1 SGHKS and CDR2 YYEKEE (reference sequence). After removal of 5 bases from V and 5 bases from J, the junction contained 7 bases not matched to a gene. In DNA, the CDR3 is TGTGCCAGCAGGTGGACAGGGGATTTCGAGACCCAGTACTTC. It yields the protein CASRWTGDFETQYF. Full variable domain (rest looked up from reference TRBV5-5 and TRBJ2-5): DAGVTQSPTHLIKTRGQQVTLRCSPISGHKSVSWYQQVLGQGPQFIFQYYEKEERGRGNFPDRFSARQFPNYSSELNVNALLLGDSALYLCASRWTGDFETQYFGPGTRLLVL.

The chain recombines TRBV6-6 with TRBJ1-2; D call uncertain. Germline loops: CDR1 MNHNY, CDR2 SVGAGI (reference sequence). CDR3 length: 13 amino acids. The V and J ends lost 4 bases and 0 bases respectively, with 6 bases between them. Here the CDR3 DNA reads TGTGCCAGCAGTTCCGGAGCTAACTATGGCTACACCTTC. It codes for CASSSGANYGYTF.

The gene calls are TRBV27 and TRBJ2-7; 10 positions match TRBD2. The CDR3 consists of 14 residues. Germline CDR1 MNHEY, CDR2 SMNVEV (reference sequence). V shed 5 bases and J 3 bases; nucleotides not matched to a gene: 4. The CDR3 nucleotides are TGTGCCAGCAGTCAGGGACTAGCGCTCTACGAGCAGTACTTC. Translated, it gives CASSQGLALYEQYF.

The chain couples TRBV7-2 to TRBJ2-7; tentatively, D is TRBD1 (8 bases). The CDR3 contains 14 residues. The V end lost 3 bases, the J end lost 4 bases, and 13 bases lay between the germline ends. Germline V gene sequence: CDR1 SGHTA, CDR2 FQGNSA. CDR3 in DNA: TGTGCCAGCAGCTTCCCACAGGGGGGGTACGAGCAGTACTTC. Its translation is CASSFPQGGYEQYF.

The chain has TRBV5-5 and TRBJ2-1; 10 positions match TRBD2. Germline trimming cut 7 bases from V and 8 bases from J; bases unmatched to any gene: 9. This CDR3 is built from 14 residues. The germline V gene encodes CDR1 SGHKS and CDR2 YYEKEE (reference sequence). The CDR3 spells CASRSGRAKDEQFF. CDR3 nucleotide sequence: TGTGCCAGCCGGAGCGGGAGGGCCAAGGATGAGCAGTTCTTC.

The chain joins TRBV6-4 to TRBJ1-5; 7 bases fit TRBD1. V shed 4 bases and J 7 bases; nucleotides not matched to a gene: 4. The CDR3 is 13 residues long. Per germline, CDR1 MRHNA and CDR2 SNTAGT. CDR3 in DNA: TGTGCCAGCAGTGGGGACAGTCGCCAGCCCCAGCATTTT. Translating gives CASSGDSRQPQHF.

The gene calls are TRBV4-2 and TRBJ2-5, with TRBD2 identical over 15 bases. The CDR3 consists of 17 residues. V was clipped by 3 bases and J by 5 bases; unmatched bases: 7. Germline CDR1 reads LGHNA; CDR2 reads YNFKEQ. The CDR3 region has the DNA TGTGCCAGCAGCCAGGCCACCGGGACTAGCGGGGGGGAGACCCAGTACTTC. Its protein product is CASSQATGTSGGETQYF.

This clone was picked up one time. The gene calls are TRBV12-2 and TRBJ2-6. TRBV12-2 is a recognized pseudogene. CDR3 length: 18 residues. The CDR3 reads CASRWPRTAGVGANVLTF. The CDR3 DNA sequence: TGTGCAAGTCGCTGGCCACGGACCGCCGGAGTCGGGGCCAACGTCCTGACTTTC.

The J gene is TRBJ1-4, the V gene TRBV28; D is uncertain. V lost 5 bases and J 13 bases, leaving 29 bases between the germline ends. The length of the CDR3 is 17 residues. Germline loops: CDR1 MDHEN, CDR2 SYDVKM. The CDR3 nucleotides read TGTGCCAGCAGTCCTAAAAAGTCGCCACTGGAAAAAAGCGGACTGTTTTTT. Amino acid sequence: CASSPKKSPLEKSGLFF.

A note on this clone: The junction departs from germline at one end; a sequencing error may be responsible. CDR3 nucleotide sequence: TGTGCCAGCAGCCGACCGGGACAGGGGGTCCACTTC. Residues: CASSRPGQGVHF. The chain has TRBV6-5 and TRBJ1-2; the match to TRBD1 covers 11 bases. This CDR3 is 12 amino acids long. Germline CDR1 reads MNHEY; CDR2 reads SVGAGI.

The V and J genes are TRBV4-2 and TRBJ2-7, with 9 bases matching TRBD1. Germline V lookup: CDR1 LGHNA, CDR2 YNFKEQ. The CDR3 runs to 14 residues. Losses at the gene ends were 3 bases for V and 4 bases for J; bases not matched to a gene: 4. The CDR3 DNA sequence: TGTGCCAGCAGCCACGACAGGGGGAGGTACGAGCAGTACTTC. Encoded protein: CASSHDRGRYEQYF.

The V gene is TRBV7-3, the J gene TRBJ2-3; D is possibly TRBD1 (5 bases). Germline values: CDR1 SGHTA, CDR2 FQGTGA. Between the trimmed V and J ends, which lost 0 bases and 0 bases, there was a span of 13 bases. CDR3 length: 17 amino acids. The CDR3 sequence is CASSLTLTVPSTDTQYF. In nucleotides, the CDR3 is TGTGCCAGCAGCTTAACCTTGACAGTCCCTAGCACAGATACGCAGTATTTT.

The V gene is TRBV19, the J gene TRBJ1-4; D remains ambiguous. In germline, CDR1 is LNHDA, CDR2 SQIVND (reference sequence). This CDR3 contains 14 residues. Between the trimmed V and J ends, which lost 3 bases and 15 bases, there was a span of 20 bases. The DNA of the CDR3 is TGTGCCAGTAGTATTGGTTGGGAACCGACGAACGTGTTTTTT. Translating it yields CASSIGWEPTNVFF.

CDR3 coding DNA: TGTGCCAGCAGTGAGTACTCCGGGACTCAAGAGACCCAGTACTTC. Translation gives CASSEYSGTQETQYF. This sequence joins TRBV6-1 and TRBJ2-5; TRBD2 might be the D (6 bases). The CDR3 contains 15 residues. Trimming pared 3 bases from V and 2 bases from J, leaving 13 bases between. CDR1 and CDR2 (germline): MNHNS, SASEGT.

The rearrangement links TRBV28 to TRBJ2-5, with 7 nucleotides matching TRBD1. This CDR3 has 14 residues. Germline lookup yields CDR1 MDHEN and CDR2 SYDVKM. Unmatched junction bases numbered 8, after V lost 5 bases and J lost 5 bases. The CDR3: CASSLRQGRETQYF. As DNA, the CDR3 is TGTGCCAGCAGTCTCCGACAGGGCCGCGAGACCCAGTACTTC.